Listed below are T cell receptor beta chains from one sample, sequenced in a study of blood T cells in healthy people across ages. TCRdb reanalysed the 5' RACE reads using MiXCR and keeps one entry per CDR3 protein. The sample contains 650,000 to 950,000 distinct CDR3 sequences, under 45% of which appear only once. The specimen was blood. The receptors originated from a man aged 55 to 70 in good health. The conserved cysteine and the conserved F or W are not part of the CDR3 here. Rows may omit the clone size; those that give it use once, few, many or a size class.

j_call	clone_size	v_call	cdr3_aa
TRBJ1-5	NA	TRBV20-1	SAVVGGRLNQPQH
TRBJ2-7	NA	TRBV11-2	ASSLGGRGYYEQY
TRBJ2-1	few	TRBV12-3/TRBV12-4	ASSLVGGGLFNEQF
TRBJ1-2	many	TRBV7-9	ASSFWTELSYGYT
TRBJ2-7	NA	TRBV7-2	ASSRLAGQYEQY
TRBJ1-4	NA	TRBV4-1	ASSQGQGATNEKLF
TRBJ2-6	NA	TRBV29-1	SVDLRDRGGSGANVLT
TRBJ1-6	NA	TRBV25-1	ASSATGLDSPLH
TRBJ2-7	few	TRBV6-5	ASSYSSSYEGQPGWYEQY
TRBJ2-7	NA	TRBV7-6	ASSLGRGLDYDYEQY
TRBJ2-5	NA	TRBV3-1	ASSPWTEQETQY
TRBJ2-3	NA	TRBV20-1	SATSGVLIGLTDTQY
TRBJ1-2	NA	TRBV15	ATSRDGRAEGDYGYT
TRBJ1-2	NA	TRBV4-3	ASSQDRAGIYGYT
TRBJ2-3	NA	TRBV12-3/TRBV12-4	ASTGSSGGANTQY
TRBJ2-7	few	TRBV7-9	ASSFVQGASYEQY